This TCR beta chain was found in a study of cytomegalovirus exposure and HLA in healthy donors (dated by TCRdb to 2015 to 2018). Context from the whole study: According to an earlier analysis of around 600 of the donors, about 170 million T cells yielded roughly 110 million unique TCR beta sequences and approximately 280 Gb of sequence data. Roughly 300 gigabases of sequencing data and approximately 93 million unique TCR sequences were included in an early release covering about 600 HLA-typed donors. Of the roughly 400 genotyped donors, 81% fell in the genetic ancestry cluster associated with self-reported Caucasian donors. The study was designed to test whether signatures of past pathogen exposure could be identified by cataloging public T cell receptors. The study profiled the T cell repertoires of about 720 subjects by immunosequencing and related them to cytomegalovirus serostatus. Along with the approximately 700-subject first cohort, a separate validation cohort of more than 90 different subjects was used. To predict cytomegalovirus infection status, the study brought together high-throughput TCR immunosequencing, statistical association of individual TCRs with disease status, and machine learning. In a later analysis, previously published TCR beta repertoires from some 640 donors were re-analyzed and high-resolution HLA genotyping was added so that TCR occurrence patterns could be studied. Rather than using new phenotypic data, the later analysis identified candidate immune exposures from TCR beta sequences and from how often those sequences occurred across donors. In an earlier analysis of a few hundred of the donors, high-throughput TCR beta sequencing was used to judge whether each TCR beta V gene segment behaved as functional or pseudogenic. Donor age, sex, ethnicity and CMV serostatus were collected together with the repertoire data. Genome-wide SNP genotypes for about 55% of the roughly 670 donors were used in a later genetic analysis, which treated that subset as a discovery cohort. Every discovery cohort repertoire had been produced on one sequencing platform. Both class I and class II loci were covered by HLA typing, at four-digit resolution. Typing coverage differed by locus: A, B, C, DRB1 and DQB1 were typed in about 620-640 donors, DQA1 in about 510, DPA1 in 600 to 610, and DPB1 in 472. Because of strong linkage in the cohort, a handful of DR-DQ haplotypes were treated as single units for association and clustering. Across some 400 genotyped donors of the cohort, an average of about 200,000 unique TCR beta nucleotide sequences per donor were sequenced, and roughly 18% of those sequences were non-productive.

The germline V gene gives CDR1 as SGHDT and CDR2 as YYEEEE. The CDR3 runs 14 residues from the cysteine to the phenylalanine. Only the CDR3 portion is preserved as DNA: 42 bases, with reading frame beginning at the first base. Cut back by 3 bases and 4 bases, the V and J ends lie 14 bases apart. The library was built by means of the immunoSEQ multiplex PCR assay. For the multiplex PCR, a mixture combining 60 forward primers for TCR Vbeta segments and 13 reverse primers for TCR Jbeta segments was used. A multiplex PCR assay on genomic DNA amplified the CDR3 region of rearranged TCR beta genes. On the Illumina HiSeq System, the amplified TCR beta libraries were sequenced as 87-base-pair reads. The paper's data handling went like this. A later analysis counted tens of millions of unique TCR beta chains across the 640 or so repertoires, and roughly 10 million of these chains were shared by at least two donors. To remove PCR and sequencing errors, raw reads were error-corrected and collapsed into unique sequences using a nearest-neighbor algorithm that merged closely related sequences. To assign V, D and J gene segments, CDR3 sequences were aligned to IMGT reference sequences. For a sequence to be retained, a match of at least six nucleotides was required to both a V gene segment and a J gene segment. Rearrangements were called productive when the CDR3 lacked stop codons and stayed in frame with V and J; all others were non-productive. Following IMGT convention, CDR3 was defined as the stretch from the second conserved V-encoded cysteine up to the conserved J-encoded phenylalanine. The earlier analysis of 587 of the donors excluded sequences that lacked an unambiguous match to a single V gene segment. An earlier analysis of about 590 of the donors classified V segments as functional when productive rearrangements were above 56.7% and as segregating when the standard deviation between donors was above 5%. To diagnose cytomegalovirus status from the catalog of TCR beta chain sequences, a statistical classification framework was built. A later analysis assigned V and J genes by comparing TCR nucleotide sequences with IMGT/GENE-DB human TR gene sequences. The TCRdist pipeline was used in a later analysis to assign CDR3 sequences and most-parsimonious VDJ recombination scenarios. A later analysis defined each TCR beta chain by its CDR3 amino acid sequence plus V-gene family, and excluded reads lacking a unique V-gene family. To address suspected cross-contamination and a sequencing artifact, a later analysis removed roughly 580 highly shared, low-generation-probability nucleotide sequences. In a later analysis, a clonal expansion index for each public chain was calculated from normalized within-repertoire ranks of inferred template counts. In a later analysis, generation probabilities were computed with a VDJ recombination model fitted to out-of-frame rearrangements, and the resulting probabilities were checked against IGoR. Hypergeometric tests were used in a later analysis to score TCR-TCR, TCR-HLA and TCR-CMV co-occurrence, with a repertoire-size bias correction applied to the TCR pairs. A later analysis estimated false discovery rates by permuting HLA or CMV assignments 20 times. A later analysis grouped co-occurring TCRs with DBSCAN, adding TCRdist sequence similarity when clustering within HLA-allele-positive subsets. Co-occurrence clustering excluded repertoires with fewer than 30,000 or more than 120,000 public chains, plus five with anomalous nucleotide sharing. TCRdb holds this immuneACCESS table with in-frame rearrangements only. Some clones are missing; in checked studies, unresolved V genes explain under half, and the rest has no known cause. The V and J calls and clone size are taken from that table; D and trimming were inferred from the DNA. The sample profile shows 130,000 or so clones; more than 70% of them were found once. Together, the top ten hold about 1% of the sample.

The cohort consisted of some 670 healthy bone marrow donors. All cohort members were sampled while nominally healthy, although unrecorded immune exposures were likely present. The donor was CMV seronegative and was included in the group of several hundred seronegative cohort members. A peripheral blood sample was collected from each donor, and TCR beta sequencing was performed on peripheral blood mononuclear cells. Genomic DNA extraction from the blood cell samples was performed with the Qiagen DNeasy Blood Extraction Kit. Regarding this clone: What antigen it recognizes has not been identified. There are no base qualities to consult, and no much larger clone falls within one base.

On the study overall, not on this receptor specifically: When HLA alleles, especially DR and DQ, strongly co-occurred, TCR associations were difficult to assign to individual alleles. According to a later analysis, most CMV-associated TCR beta chains appeared to be HLA-restricted, and the HLA associations seemed to be driven largely by CMV exposure. Most TCR sequences were seen in very few donors, while some public TCRs were found in many individuals. According to a later analysis, TCR association rates differed among HLA loci, with DRB1 alleles showing the most associated TCRs and HLA-C alleles showing the fewest. In an earlier analysis of several hundred of the donors, most TCR beta V segments were observed in productive rearrangements about 87% or about 30% of the time, broadly matching IMGT annotations. The classifier was reported to diagnose cytomegalovirus status with high specificity and sensitivity in both the original cohort and the validation cohort. Specific HLA alleles were associated with 15,000 to 20,000 TCR beta sequences at a false discovery rate of 0.05 in a later analysis. Some IMGT-functional V segments, including TRBV6-2 and TRBV6-3, could not be told apart with the 87-base-pair reads, so those segments were excluded. Several of the top co-occurrence clusters appeared to be linked to parvovirus B19, influenza, CMV and Epstein-Barr virus, according to a later analysis. Three of the identified cytomegalovirus-associated TCR beta chains were confirmed in vitro to be specific for cytomegalovirus antigens. In this cohort, only TCR beta chains were sequenced, and detectable features were limited by the absence of alpha or paired-chain data. In the study, some 160 TCR beta chains were listed as associated with cytomegalovirus. For the cohort, immune exposure information was limited to CMV serostatus. Roughly uniform sequencing depth across donors was assumed in presence/absence analyses, although this assumption may not hold. Because HLA typing was unavailable for some donors at each locus, only the typed subset was used in association tests. A further reported finding was that TCR beta sequences accurately predicted the HLA-A and HLA-B alleles for most subjects in the first cohort. Because counts were too low, seventeen rarely observed V segments, including chromosome 9 orphons, were excluded from the earlier analysis of fewer than 650 of the donors. According to the authors, the approach could potentially be generalized to other disease states and immunological phenotypes. A group of highly shared sequence variants was considered likely to be a technical artifact of the sequencing pipeline. In a later genetic analysis, a missense DCLRE1C variant was associated with V-gene and J-gene trimming of TCR beta chains, and the association was replicated in an independent cohort. Correlated functional status among segregating V segments might be attributable to linkage disequilibrium, but an unknown experimental factor could not be ruled out. In a later analysis, HLA-associated TCR beta chains showed more clonal expansion and lower generation probabilities than non-associated chains that were equally common. A later genetic analysis reported fewer N-insertions in productive TCRs among donors in an Asian-associated ancestry cluster than the approximately 700-donor mean.

The sequence was collected from a woman aged 55 to 70 in good health and CMV-seronegative. This chain is built from TRBV5-6 and TRBJ2-7; TRBD2 is a possible D gene, resting on 6 matching bases. The specimen was PBMCs. The nucleotide sequence is given as TGTGCCAGCAGCTCGGAGGGGCGAGATTACGAGCAGTACTTC. Protein translation: CASSSEGRDYEQYF.